What follows are 27 T cell receptor beta chains derived from one specimen sequenced in a study of quantifying T cell responses using KT2 cells. About the research overall: cDNA was made from DNase-treated RNA using alpha and beta constant primers.

The cDNA 3' end received a ligated oligonucleotide with a UMI. The first PCR ran about 4 cycles with an equimolar RC1.1 and RC1.2 beta primer mix. From the UMI-ligation and nested PCR reads, TCRdb called clonotypes with MiXCR, one entry per CDR3 protein. Of some 50,000 distinct CDR3 sequences listed, 11% are singletons. The sequenced sample consisted of PBMCs spiked with cells of the T cell clone KT2. The receptors come from a human donor.

The V and J genes are TRBV7-2 and TRBJ2-3; the D gene is possibly TRBD2 (7 bases). CDR3 length: 14 residues. V lost 3 bases and J lost 4, with 11 bases in between. The germline gives CDR1 SGHTA, CDR2 FQGNSA. The CDR3 DNA reads TGTGCCAGCAGCTTGGCGGGGGCAGCAGATACGCAGTATTTT. Translation gives CASSLAGAADTQYF.

The chain combines TRBV2 with TRBJ2-4; D is uncertain. V was cut by 4 bases and J by 7 bases, with 17 bases left in between. Germline V gene lookup returns CDR1 SNHLY and CDR2 FYNNEI. This CDR3 contains 15 residues. The DNA of the CDR3 is TGTGCCAGCAGTGTAGACGGACGAGATACGAACATTCAGTACTTC. Protein product: CASSVDGRDTNIQYF.

This clonotype showed up just a few times. This rearrangement joins TRBV11-2 to TRBJ1-1; D is perhaps TRBD1 (6 bases). CDR1 and CDR2 from the germline V gene are SGHAT and FQNNGV. The germline V and J ends were trimmed by 0 bases and 5 bases, with 22 bases remaining between them. The CDR3 length is 18 residues. The CDR3 coding sequence is TGTGCCAGCAGCTTAGATATTGGTGTGATCAGGGGAAGTACTGAAGCTTTCTTT. Translated: CASSLDIGVIRGSTEAFF.

This clonotype was counted a few times. The chain has TRBV12-3 or TRBV12-4 and TRBJ1-2; the D is unclear. V dropped 1 base and J dropped 0 bases, with 6 bases sitting between them. The CDR3 has 14 residues. CDR3 protein: CASSLESSNYGYTF. The CDR3 coding sequence is TGTGCCAGCAGTTTAGAAAGCTCTAACTATGGCTACACCTTC.

This clonotype was seen ten or more times. The rearrangement joins TRBV4-2 to TRBJ1-1, with 7 bases lining up with TRBD1. V gave up 3 bases and J gave up 5 bases; unmatched junction bases: 9. Germline values: CDR1 LGHNA, CDR2 YNFKEQ. The length of the CDR3 is 15 residues. CDR3 region: CASSQELDRETEAFF. The CDR3, as DNA: TGTGCCAGCAGCCAGGAACTTGACAGGGAAACTGAAGCTTTCTTT.

This clonotype counts as medium-sized. The chain has TRBV12-3 or TRBV12-4 and TRBJ2-7; D remains ambiguous. The CDR3 is 19 amino acids. The V end was cut by 2 bases, the J end by 0 bases, with 23 bases between. The CDR3 nucleotides read TGTGCCAGCAGTTTATATTCGAGACAAGGGCACGTAAGCTCCTACGAGCAGTACTTC. Protein: CASSLYSRQGHVSSYEQYF.

This clonotype was seen repeatedly, ten times or more. V usage is TRBV6-4 and J usage is TRBJ2-3; 8 bases agree with TRBD2. The CDR3 loop spans 15 amino acids. With 3 bases clipped from V and 2 bases from J, the junction kept 4 bases outside the gene matches. CDR1 and CDR2 from the germline V gene are MRHNA and SNTAGT. In DNA form, the CDR3 reads TGTGCCAGCAGTGAAACTAGCGGTCCCACAGATACGCAGTATTTT. Its protein is CASSETSGPTDTQYF.

Only a few counts were recorded for this clonotype. The chain recombines TRBV6-2 or TRBV6-3 with TRBJ2-1; 8 bases line up with TRBD2. Germline V lookup: CDR1 MNHEY, CDR2 SVGEGT. J gave up 8 bases and V 3 bases, and 6 bases lay outside the gene matches. The CDR3 is 14 amino acids. DNA of the CDR3: TGTGCCAGCAGTTATCCTAGCGGGTGGGATGAGCAGTTCTTC. This translates into CASSYPSGWDEQFF.

This clonotype was found a few times. The J gene is TRBJ2-1, the V gene TRBV29-1; the match to TRBD1 covers 7 bases. J was trimmed by 14 bases and V by 2 bases; bases with no gene match: 9. Germline V gives CDR1 SQVTM, CDR2 ANQGSEA. The CDR3 has 12 residues. CDR3: CSVETPRGGEFF. CDR3 nucleotides: TGCAGCGTTGAAACCCCTCGAGGGGGCGAGTTCTTC.

The V gene is TRBV4-1, the J gene TRBJ2-2, with D unclear. CDR1 MGHRA and CDR2 YSYEKL come from the germline V gene. The CDR3 consists of 16 residues. V dropped 0 bases and J dropped 6 bases, with 14 bases sitting between them. CDR3 loop: CASSQDRAQPAGELFF. CDR3 DNA sequence: TGCGCCAGCAGCCAAGATAGGGCCCAACCGGCCGGGGAGCTGTTTTTT.

This clonotype was counted at least ten times. The chain joins TRBV4-3 to TRBJ2-3, with 7 bases identical to TRBD2. Germline V CDR1 and CDR2: LGHNA, YSLEER. After removal of 0 bases from V and 4 bases from J, the junction contained 13 bases not matched to a gene. This CDR3 has 18 residues. This CDR3 is CASSQDPWGGLGSDTQYF. In nucleotides, the CDR3 is TGCGCCAGCAGCCAAGATCCTTGGGGGGGACTCGGGTCAGATACGCAGTATTTT.

This clonotype turned up a few times. This chain connects TRBV14 to TRBJ2-3, with D hard to call. CDR3 length equals 13 residues. Germline CDR1 SGHDN, CDR2 FVKESK. Trimming took 0 bases from V and 7 from J, leaving 8 bases between them. CDR3 nucleotides: TGTGCCAGCAGCCAAGATTTCACGAATACGCAGTATTTT. Translation: CASSQDFTNTQYF.

J is TRBJ2-3 and V is TRBV18; 9 bases are a match to TRBD1. CDR3 size: 15 residues. CDR1 is KGHSH and CDR2 is LQKENI in the germline V gene. Losses at the gene ends were 4 bases for V and 2 bases for J; bases not matched to a gene: 4. The CDR3 DNA sequence: TGTGCCAGCTCACGCCGGGACAGGGCCACAGATACGCAGTATTTT. It specifies CASSRRDRATDTQYF.

V gene TRBV7-2 combines with J gene TRBJ2-6; no clear D. The length of the CDR3 is 17 residues. Trimming pared 1 base from V and 0 bases from J, leaving 10 bases between. Germline V gene data show CDR1 as SGHTA and CDR2 as FQGNSA. CDR3 bases: TGTGCCAGCAGCTTAGATGTCGGTAGCTCTGGGGCCAACGTCCTGACTTTC. Translating gives CASSLDVGSSGANVLTF.

This clonotype rates as medium-sized (0.01 to 0.1%). The chain joins TRBV4-3 to TRBJ2-6, with D uncertain. The CDR3 loop spans 16 amino acids. V lost 0 bases and J lost 0, with 6 bases in between. The germline V gene has CDR1 LGHNA and CDR2 YSLEER. Here the CDR3 reads CASSQDGSSGANVLTF. CDR3 DNA sequence: TGCGCCAGCAGCCAAGATGGAAGCTCTGGGGCCAACGTCCTGACTTTC.

This clonotype was found a few times. The chain employs TRBV13 and TRBJ2-5; TRBD2 is a possible D gene (7 bases). The CDR3 totals 14 residues. Germline assignment: CDR1 PRHDT and CDR2 FYEKMQ (reference sequence). V was trimmed by 3 bases and J by 5 bases, leaving 13 bases between them. The CDR3 DNA sequence: TGTGCCAGCAGCTTCGGGGGGCAAATGGAGACCCAGTACTTC. As protein: CASSFGGQMETQYF.

This clonotype was recorded at least ten times. The genes are TRBV15 and TRBJ1-3; D is undetermined. Trimming pared 1 base from V and 0 bases from J, leaving 16 bases between. The V gene's germline CDR1 is LNHNV and CDR2 YYDKDF (reference sequence). CDR3 length equals 18 residues. CDR3 nucleotide sequence: TGTGCCACCAGCAGAGCCCGACCGATTGCTATCTCTGGAAACACCATATATTTT. Translation: CATSRARPIAISGNTIYF.

The chain links TRBV29-1 to TRBJ1-2, with 7 bases matching TRBD1. V shed 4 bases and J 1 base; nucleotides not matched to a gene: 9. This CDR3 has 15 amino acids. CDR1 and CDR2 from the germline V gene are SQVTM and ANQGSEA. DNA for the CDR3: TGCAGCGTTGCCTCCCCACAGGGGTTTAACTATGGCTACACCTTC. Its translation is CSVASPQGFNYGYTF.

This clonotype was seen more than once but under ten times. V is TRBV20-1 and J is TRBJ2-7; D possibly corresponds to TRBD2 (6 bases). Germline CDR1 DFQATT, CDR2 SNEGSKA (reference sequence). The ends were cut back, 3 bases at V and 4 bases at J, with 25 bases in the middle. The CDR3 loop spans 17 amino acids. CDR3 bases: TGCAGTGCTAGTCCTCCCAGACCGGGCGGGGAGGTTTACGAGCAGTACTTC. Translated, it gives CSASPPRPGGEVYEQYF.

This clonotype was counted ten times or more. This rearrangement joins TRBV12-3 or TRBV12-4 to TRBJ1-1, with D unresolved. The CDR3 length is 13 residues. Trimming cost V 6 bases and J 1 base, with 9 bases left between them. The CDR3 loop is CASRDTENTEAFF. For the CDR3, the DNA is TGTGCCAGCAGAGACACAGAGAACACTGAAGCTTTCTTT.

The V gene is TRBV6-1, the J gene TRBJ1-5; possibly TRBD1 for D (5 bases). The germline CDR1 and CDR2 sequences are MNHNS and SASEGT. This CDR3 is built from 16 residues. V was cut by 7 bases and J by 6 bases, with 22 bases left in between. CDR3 loop: CASTSGLIGASQPQHF. The CDR3, as DNA: TGTGCCAGCACCTCAGGACTAATCGGGGCAAGTCAGCCCCAGCATTTT.

Ten or more counts support this clonotype. The chain carries TRBV13 and TRBJ1-1; 7 bases agree with TRBD1. The CDR3 consists of 17 residues. V was clipped by 0 bases and J by 5 bases; unmatched bases: 12. Germline lookup yields CDR1 PRHDT and CDR2 FYEKMQ (reference sequence). The CDR3 DNA is TGTGCCAGCAGCTTAGGCGACTATGGGGACAGAGGGACTGAAGCTTTCTTT. Protein sequence: CASSLGDYGDRGTEAFF.

This chain links TRBV20-1 with TRBJ2-3; 11 nucleotides line up with TRBD2. The length of the CDR3 is 15 residues. V was pared by 6 bases and J by 1 base, with 6 bases of the junction left unmatched. Germline CDR1 DFQATT, CDR2 SNEGSKA (reference sequence). The CDR3 DNA reads TGCAGTGCCACCGGGACTAGCGGCCGCACAGATACGCAGTATTTT. Protein sequence: CSATGTSGRTDTQYF.

This chain links TRBV6-2 or TRBV6-3 with TRBJ2-3; D is possibly TRBD1 or TRBD2 (5 bases each). Germline assignment: CDR1 MNHEY and CDR2 SVGEGT. CDR3 length: 16 residues. V dropped 6 bases and J dropped 0 bases, with 16 bases sitting between them. The CDR3 protein is CASSFPGRRSTDTQYF. CDR3 DNA sequence: TGTGCCAGCAGCTTTCCGGGGCGACGTAGCACAGATACGCAGTATTTT.

This clonotype has at least ten counts. The gene calls are TRBV3-1 and TRBJ2-7; no reliable D call. Germline values: CDR1 LGHDT, CDR2 YNNKEL (reference sequence). The CDR3 totals 15 residues. Trimming pared 1 base from V and 2 bases from J, leaving 12 bases between. CDR3 residues: CASSQGPWAAYEQYF. CDR3 nucleotides: TGTGCCAGCAGCCAAGGTCCCTGGGCGGCCTACGAGCAGTACTTC.

Many counts were recorded for this clonotype. This chain connects TRBV27 to TRBJ2-5, with D unclear. Deletions cut 3 bases from V and 4 bases from J, with 9 bases between. The germline gives CDR1 MNHEY, CDR2 SMNVEV (reference sequence). The CDR3 totals 13 residues. CDR3 amino acids: CASSLFLGETQYF. CDR3 bases: TGTGCCAGCAGTTTGTTTTTGGGAGAGACCCAGTACTTC.

The chain links TRBV6-2 or TRBV6-3 to TRBJ2-1; 8 nucleotides line up with TRBD2. Unmatched junction bases numbered 12, after V lost 2 bases and J lost 6 bases. Germline V lookup: CDR1 MNHEY, CDR2 SVGEGT. The CDR3 is 17 amino acids. The CDR3 bases are TGTGCCAGCAGTTACGGACGGGGACTAGTCTATTCCAATGAGCAGTTCTTC. It yields the protein CASSYGRGLVYSNEQFF.